This T cell receptor beta chain was retrieved from a study of human T cells and chemical hapten exposure. The CDR3 is 13 amino acids. V was pared by 4 bases and J by 1 base, with 8 bases between. Germline V gives CDR1 SGHRS, CDR2 YFSETQ. Time point described: patch test 1, 2 weeks after DPC sensitization. Treatment defined: therapeutic diphenylcyclopropenone sensitization with weekly scalp DPC. This clonotype was seen ten or more times. MiXCR was run by TCRdb on the RACE reads, yielding one entry per CDR3 protein. The sample records about 49,000 distinct CDR3 sequences, approximately 9.1% being singletons.

The material sequenced was whole blood, taken in connection with sensitization to the hapten diphenylcyclopropenone (DPC). This TCR was sampled from a woman aged 45-59 years with alopecia areata. Some clones in this sample may be carry-over from other donors' samples. The chain recombines TRBV5-1 with TRBJ2-5; D gene uncertain. CDR3 bases: TGCGCCAGCAGCATTGACCTCCAAGAGACCCAGTACTTC. As protein: CASSIDLQETQYF.